One sample yielded the 3 T cell receptor beta chains listed below, sequenced in a study of blood T cell repertoires in COVID-19. Clones were sequenced by immunoSEQ multiplex PCR, and TCRdb holds only the in-frame ones, with some missing. The table records about 240,000 clones, 75% to 85% of them present only once. Sequenced: peripheral blood. These receptors all come from a woman aged 60-75 years with active or convalescent COVID-19.

V is TRBV9 and J is TRBJ2-7; maybe TRBD1 (7 bases). The length of the CDR3 is 15 residues. V shed 3 bases and J shed 3 bases, with 16 bases lying between them. Germline loops: CDR1 SGDLS, CDR2 YYNGEE. The CDR3 here is CASSARGERNYEQYF. The CDR3 bases are TGTGCCAGCAGCGCCAGGGGGGAGAGGAACTACGAGCAGTACTTC.

V usage is TRBV5-6 and J usage is TRBJ2-7, with TRBD2 matching over 10 bases. The germline CDR1 and CDR2 sequences are SGHDT and YYEEEE. V lost 1 base and J lost 5; bases outside the gene matches: 6. The CDR3 is 15 residues long. This CDR3 is CASSLLPAGGNEQYF. The CDR3 coding sequence is TGTGCCAGCAGCTTGCTACCAGCGGGGGGGAACGAGCAGTACTTC.

The rearrangement joins TRBV7-9 to TRBJ1-2; no firm D call. The CDR3 has 13 amino acids. The V and J ends lost 11 bases and 6 bases respectively, with 19 bases between them. Looked up from germline, CDR1 is SEHNR and CDR2 is FQNEAQ (reference sequence). CDR3 sequence: CAGVGGPQNGYTF. Here the CDR3 DNA reads TGTGCCGGTGTGGGTGGGCCCCAGAATGGCTACACCTTC.